The clone carrying this T cell receptor (beta chain) came up a few times. Antigen: not known. V dropped 4 bases and J dropped 0; count of bases not matched to a gene: 6. This CDR3 is built from 17 residues. Germline V CDR1 and CDR2: SGHRS, YFSETQ. Findings and caveats of the study: Tumor Tregs overlapped most with tumor, then blood, naive CD4+ cells.

TCRdb passed the 5' RACE reads through MiXCR, listing each CDR3 protein once. Of some 64,000 distinct CDR3 sequences in the sample, 22% were seen once. The chain joins TRBV5-1 to TRBJ2-6, with 8 bases that match TRBD2. Sequencing input: memory CD4+ T cells sorted from a lymph node. Subset given: memory CD4+ T cells, CD4+CD45RO+CD25-. The TCR comes from a female donor with breast cancer. CDR3 bases: TGCGCCAGCAGCCTTAGCGGGGCAATCTCTGGGGCCAACGTCCTGACTTTC. Translation gives CASSLSGAISGANVLTF.